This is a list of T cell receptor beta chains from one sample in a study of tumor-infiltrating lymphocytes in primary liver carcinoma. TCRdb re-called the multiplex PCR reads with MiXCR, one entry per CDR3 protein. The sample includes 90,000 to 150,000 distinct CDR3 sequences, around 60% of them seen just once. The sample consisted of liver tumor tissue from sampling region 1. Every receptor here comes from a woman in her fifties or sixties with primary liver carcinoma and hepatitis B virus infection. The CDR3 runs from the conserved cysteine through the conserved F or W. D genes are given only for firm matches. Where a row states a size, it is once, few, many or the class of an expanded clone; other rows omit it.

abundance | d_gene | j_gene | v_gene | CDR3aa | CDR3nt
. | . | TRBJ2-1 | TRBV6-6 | CASSELRWNEQPF | TGTGCCAGTAGCGAATTGAGGTGGAATGAGCAGCCCTTC
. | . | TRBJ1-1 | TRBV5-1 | CASSFMKNTEAFF | TGCGCCAGCAGCTTTATGAAGAACACTGAAGCTTTCTTT
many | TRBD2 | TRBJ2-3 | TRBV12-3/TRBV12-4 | CASSRTRPADTQYF | TGTGCCAGCAGTCGGACTAGACCCGCAGATACGCAGTATTTT
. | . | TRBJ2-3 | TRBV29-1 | CSVGKDTQYF | TGCAGCGTGGGCAAAGATACGCAGTATTTT
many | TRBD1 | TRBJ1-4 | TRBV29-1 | CSVEDWTGIGKLFF | TGCAGCGTTGAAGATTGGACAGGGATTGGAAAACTGTTTTTT
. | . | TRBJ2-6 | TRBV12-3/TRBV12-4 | CASSLAQVGANVLTF | TGTGCCAGCAGTTTAGCACAGGTCGGGGCCAACGTCCTAACTTTC
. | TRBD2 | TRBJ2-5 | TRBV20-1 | CSAPRAGVVETQYF | TGCAGTGCTCCTCGAGCGGGAGTGGTAGAGACCCAGTACTTC
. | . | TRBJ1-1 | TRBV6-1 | CASSGRWSWTDNTEALF | TGTGCCAGCAGCGGGCGGTGGTCCTGGACAGATAACACTGAAGCTCTCTTT
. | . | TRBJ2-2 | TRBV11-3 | CARSPSRGHTGELFF | TGTGCCCGCAGCCCCTCGCGGGGGCACACCGGGGAGCTGTTTTTT
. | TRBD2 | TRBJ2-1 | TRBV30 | CAWSPPGSSGYNEQFF | TGTGCCTGGAGCCCCCCGGGGTCTAGCGGCTACAATGAGCAGTTCTTC
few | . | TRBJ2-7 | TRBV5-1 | CASSLQGRDYEQYF | TGCGCCAGCAGCTTACAGGGGAGGGACTACGAGCAGTACTTC
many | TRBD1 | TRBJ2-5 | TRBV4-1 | CASSLQQGAQETQYF | TGCGCCAGCAGCCTCCAACAGGGGGCCCAAGAGACCCAGTACTTC
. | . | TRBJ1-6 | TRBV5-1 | CASSLAGDPNNSPLHF | TGCGCCAGCAGCTTGGCCGGAGACCCTAATAATTCACCCCTCCACTTT
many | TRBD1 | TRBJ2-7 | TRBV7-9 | CASSRQGVMDEQYF | TGTGCCAGCAGCCGACAGGGGGTAATGGACGAGCAGTACTTC
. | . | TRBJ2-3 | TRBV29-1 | CSVADSGRVYF | TGCAGCGTGGCTGACAGTGGGAGAGTGTATTTT
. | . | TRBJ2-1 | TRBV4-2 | CANSQDRGERVTFF | TGTGCCAACAGCCAAGATAGGGGAGAGAGGGTCACGTTCTTC
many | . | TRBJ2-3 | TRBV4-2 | CASSQVRGTDTQYF | TGTGCCAGCAGCCAAGTTAGAGGTACAGATACGCAGTATTTT
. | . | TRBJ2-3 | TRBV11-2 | CASSLNTGAITDTQYF | TGTGCCAGCAGCTTAAATACTGGGGCCATCACAGATACGCAGTATTTT